This record concerns one T cell receptor (beta chain) sequence. Its cognate antigen has yet to be identified. The input lacks base qualities; no much larger clone sits a single base away. The cysteine opens and the phenylalanine closes a CDR3 of 14 amino acids. Just CDR3 DNA is preserved here, 42 bases in frame from base 1. The trim is 4 bases for V and 1 base for J, with a gap of 12 bases between the germline ends. CDR1 and CDR2 were assigned from the germline V gene as SGHDT and YYEEEE. The data originate from a study of cytomegalovirus exposure and HLA in healthy donors (dated by TCRdb to the late 2010s). With respect to the entire study: In an earlier analysis of 587 of the donors, 276 Gb of sequence data and approximately 100 million unique TCR beta sequences from about 179 million T cells were reported. Using immunosequencing, the study profiled T cell repertoires from 500 to 800 subjects and related those repertoires to cytomegalovirus serostatus. To decide whether each TCR beta V gene segment behaved as functional or pseudogenic, an earlier analysis of some 540 of the donors relied on high-throughput TCR beta sequencing. The study aimed to test whether signatures of past pathogen exposure could be identified by cataloging public T cell receptors. Among the 398 genotyped donors, about 85% belonged to the genetic ancestry cluster associated with self-reported Caucasian donors. To predict cytomegalovirus infection status, the study combined high-throughput TCR immunosequencing, statistical association of individual TCRs with disease status, and machine learning. Approximately 300 gigabases of sequencing data and around 80 million unique TCR sequences made up an early release that covered approximately 650 HLA-typed donors. In a later analysis, previously published TCR beta repertoires from about 640 donors were re-analyzed and high-resolution HLA genotyping was added so that TCR occurrence patterns could be studied. Genome-wide SNP genotypes for about 65% of the roughly 700 donors were used in a later genetic analysis, which treated that subset as a discovery cohort. Every discovery cohort repertoire had been produced on one sequencing platform. Rather than drawing on any new phenotypic data, the later analysis identified candidate immune exposures from TCR beta sequences and the way those sequences occurred across donors. Both class I and class II loci were covered by HLA typing, at four-digit resolution. Besides the first cohort of roughly 660 subjects, a separate validation cohort made up of 90 to 150 different subjects was used. Because of strong linkage in the cohort, 4 to 6 DR-DQ haplotypes were treated as single units for association and clustering. The number of donors typed differed by locus, with about 629-640 for A, B, C, DRB1 and DQB1, roughly 520 for DQA1, 600 to 610 for DPA1, and around 460 for DPB1. On average, around 230,000 unique TCR beta nucleotide sequences were sequenced per donor among 398 genotyped donors of the cohort, with roughly 20% of those sequences being non-productive. Alongside the repertoire data, information on donor age, sex, ethnicity and CMV serostatus was compiled. The investigation overall reported the following: In a later analysis, most CMV-associated TCR beta chains were found to appear HLA-restricted, with HLA associations seemingly driven largely by CMV exposure. Assigning TCR associations to individual alleles was difficult when HLA alleles, especially DR and DQ, strongly co-occurred. Specific HLA alleles were associated with 16,951 TCR beta sequences at a false discovery rate of 0.05 in a later analysis. Because some donors lacked HLA typing at each locus, the association tests relied only on the typed subset. The 87-base-pair reads could not distinguish some IMGT-functional V segments, including TRBV6-2 and TRBV6-3, so those segments were excluded. The classifier was reported to diagnose cytomegalovirus status with high specificity and sensitivity in both the original cohort and the validation cohort. A cluster of highly shared sequence variants was judged likely to be a technical artifact of the sequencing pipeline. Only TCR beta chains were sequenced in this cohort, and the absence of alpha or paired-chain data limited detectable features. Sequencing depth was assumed to be roughly uniform across donors in the presence/absence analyses, though that assumption may not hold. A later analysis found that TCR association rates varied across HLA loci, with DRB1 alleles showing the most associated TCRs and HLA-C alleles the fewest. Because counts were too low, some 17 rarely observed V segments, including chromosome 9 orphons, were excluded from the earlier analysis of roughly 580 of the donors. Across donors, most TCR sequences were observed very rarely, whereas some public TCRs were present in many individuals. In a later analysis, HLA-associated TCR beta chains showed more clonal expansion and lower generation probabilities than non-associated chains that were equally common. In vitro tests confirmed that a few of the cytomegalovirus-associated TCR beta chains recognize cytomegalovirus antigens. The study gave a list of over 150 TCR beta chains associated with cytomegalovirus. Linkage disequilibrium might explain the correlated functional status among segregating V segments, but an unknown experimental factor could not be excluded. Broadly in line with IMGT annotations, most TCR beta V segments showed up in productive rearrangements about 87% or about 30% of the time in an earlier analysis of 587 of the donors. A further reported finding was that TCR beta sequences accurately predicted the HLA-A and HLA-B alleles for most subjects in the first cohort. It was suggested by the authors that the approach could potentially be generalized to other disease states and immunological phenotypes. Several of the top co-occurrence clusters appeared to be linked to parvovirus B19, influenza, CMV and Epstein-Barr virus, according to a later analysis. CMV serostatus was the only immune exposure information available for the cohort. A later genetic analysis reported fewer N-insertions in productive TCRs among donors in an Asian-associated ancestry cluster than the approximately 700-donor mean. V-gene and J-gene trimming of TCR beta chains was associated with a missense DCLRE1C variant in a later genetic analysis, and the association was replicated in an independent cohort.

Libraries were constructed by the immunoSEQ multiplex PCR assay. For the multiplex PCR, a mixture combining 60 forward primers for TCR Vbeta segments and 13 reverse primers for TCR Jbeta segments was used. A multiplex PCR assay on genomic DNA amplified the CDR3 region of rearranged TCR beta genes. Amplified TCR beta libraries were sequenced as 87-base-pair reads on the Illumina HiSeq System. On the authors' methods: In a later analysis, tens of millions of unique TCR beta chains were counted across the 650 to 700 repertoires, and about 9.9 million of these chains were shared by at least two donors. A nearest-neighbor algorithm error-corrected the raw reads and collapsed the reads into unique sequences, merging closely related sequences to remove PCR and sequencing errors. CDR3 sequences were aligned to IMGT reference sequences to assign V, D and J gene segments. For a sequence to be retained, at least a six-nucleotide match to both a V gene segment and a J gene segment was required. A rearrangement was called productive if the CDR3 had no stop codons and remained in frame with V and J, and every other rearrangement was called non-productive. CDR3 was defined by IMGT convention, running from the second conserved V-encoded cysteine to the conserved J-encoded phenylalanine. Sequences without an unambiguous match to a single V gene segment were excluded from the earlier analysis of about 600 of the donors. In an earlier analysis of roughly 500 of the donors, V segments were called functional above 56.7% productive rearrangements and were called segregating when the between-donor standard deviation exceeded 5%. To diagnose cytomegalovirus status from the catalog of TCR beta chain sequences, a statistical classification framework was built. V and J gene assignment, in a later analysis, came from comparing TCR nucleotide sequences with IMGT/GENE-DB human TR gene sequences. A later analysis assigned CDR3 sequences and most-parsimonious VDJ recombination scenarios with the TCRdist pipeline. In a later analysis, every TCR beta chain was defined by the combination of its CDR3 amino acid sequence and its V-gene family, and reads without a unique V-gene family were dropped. To address suspected cross-contamination and a sequencing artifact, a later analysis removed around 590 highly shared, low-generation-probability nucleotide sequences. In a later analysis, a clonal expansion index for each public chain was calculated from normalized within-repertoire ranks of inferred template counts. Generation probabilities in a later analysis came from a VDJ recombination model fitted to out-of-frame rearrangements, and those results were checked against IGoR. In a later analysis, TCR-TCR, TCR-HLA and TCR-CMV co-occurrence was scored with hypergeometric tests, and a repertoire-size bias correction was applied to TCR pairs. False discovery rates were estimated in a later analysis by permuting HLA or CMV assignments 20 times. A later analysis grouped co-occurring TCRs with DBSCAN, adding TCRdist sequence similarity when clustering within HLA-allele-positive subsets. For co-occurrence clustering, repertoires with fewer than 30,000 or more than 120,000 public chains were excluded, along with 4 to 6 repertoires with anomalous nucleotide sharing. TCRdb provides this immuneACCESS table in a form limited to in-frame rearrangements. Some clones are lacking; in checked studies, under half of them reflect an unresolved V gene, and why the rest are absent is not known. The DNA gave D and trimming, while V, J and clone size come from that table. Here the sample has about 150,000 clones; 80% to 90% occur a single time. Of the sample, approximately 2.5% is held by the ten largest clones.

The cohort comprised some 730 healthy bone marrow donors. All cohort members were sampled while nominally healthy, although unrecorded immune exposures were likely present. The donor tested CMV seronegative and was one of the 352 seronegative cohort members. A peripheral blood sample was provided by each donor, and peripheral blood mononuclear cells were used for TCR beta sequencing. Genomic DNA extraction from the blood cell samples was performed with the Qiagen DNeasy Blood Extraction Kit. This clonotype was obtained from a woman younger than 30 in good health and CMV-seronegative. The sequencing input was PBMCs. The sequence joins TRBV5-6 to TRBJ2-7; 5 matching bases give a weak D call of TRBD1. The DNA is as follows: TGTGCCAGCAGCCCAGTGCAGGGATCCTACGAGCAGTACTTC. Its product reads: CASSPVQGSYEQYF.